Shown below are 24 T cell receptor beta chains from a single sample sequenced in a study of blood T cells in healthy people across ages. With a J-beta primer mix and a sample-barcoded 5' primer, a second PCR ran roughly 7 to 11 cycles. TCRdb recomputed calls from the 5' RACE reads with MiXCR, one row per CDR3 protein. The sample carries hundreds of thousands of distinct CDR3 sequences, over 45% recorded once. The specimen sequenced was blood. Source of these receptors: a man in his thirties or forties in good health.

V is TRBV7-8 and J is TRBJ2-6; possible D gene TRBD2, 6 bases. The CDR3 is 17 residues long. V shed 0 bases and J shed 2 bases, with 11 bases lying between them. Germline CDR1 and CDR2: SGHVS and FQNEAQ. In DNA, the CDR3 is TGTGCCAGCAGCTTAGCCCAGGGCGGGGCTGGGGCCAACGTCCTGACTTTC. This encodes CASSLAQGGAGANVLTF.

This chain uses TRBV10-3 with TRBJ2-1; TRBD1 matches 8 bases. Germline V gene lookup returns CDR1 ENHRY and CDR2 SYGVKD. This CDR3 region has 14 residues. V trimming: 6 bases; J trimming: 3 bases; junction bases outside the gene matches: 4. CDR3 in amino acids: CAISDRGLYNEQFF. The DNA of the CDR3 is TGTGCCATCAGCGACAGGGGTCTCTACAATGAGCAGTTCTTC.

The CDR3, as DNA: TGTGCCAGCAGGCTCCAGGGAGCCAATCAGCCCCAGCATTTT. As protein: CASRLQGANQPQHF. The chain employs TRBV6-1 and TRBJ1-5; weak D call: TRBD1 (5 bases). Trimming shortened V by 6 bases and J by 3 bases, and 12 bases separated the two germline ends. The germline CDR1 and CDR2 sequences are MNHNS and SASEGT. This CDR3 region has 14 residues.

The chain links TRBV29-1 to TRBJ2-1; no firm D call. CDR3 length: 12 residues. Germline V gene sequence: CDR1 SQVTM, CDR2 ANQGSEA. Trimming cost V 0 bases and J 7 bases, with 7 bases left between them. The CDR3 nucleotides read TGCAGCGTTGAAGATGGATGGAATGAGCAGTTCTTC. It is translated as CSVEDGWNEQFF.

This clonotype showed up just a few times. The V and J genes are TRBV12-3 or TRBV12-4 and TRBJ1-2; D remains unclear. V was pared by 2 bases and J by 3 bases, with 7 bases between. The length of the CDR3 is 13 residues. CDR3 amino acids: CASSLRRHYGYTF. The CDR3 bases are TGTGCCAGCAGTTTAAGACGCCACTATGGCTACACCTTC.

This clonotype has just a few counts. DNA for the CDR3: TGCGCCAGCAGCGAATTTCCAGACAGGAACTACGAGCAGTACTTC. Encoded protein: CASSEFPDRNYEQYF. V usage is TRBV4-3 and J usage is TRBJ2-7; possibly TRBD1 for D (6 bases). CDR3 length: 15 residues. CDR1 and CDR2 (germline): LGHNA, YSLEER. The V gene lost 5 bases and the J gene lost 3 bases, with 17 bases spanning the gap.

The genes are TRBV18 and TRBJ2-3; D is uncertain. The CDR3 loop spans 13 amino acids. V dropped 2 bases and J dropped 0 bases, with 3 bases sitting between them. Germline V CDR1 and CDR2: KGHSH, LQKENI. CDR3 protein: CASSPASTDTQYF. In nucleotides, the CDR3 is TGTGCCAGCTCACCAGCTAGCACAGATACGCAGTATTTT.

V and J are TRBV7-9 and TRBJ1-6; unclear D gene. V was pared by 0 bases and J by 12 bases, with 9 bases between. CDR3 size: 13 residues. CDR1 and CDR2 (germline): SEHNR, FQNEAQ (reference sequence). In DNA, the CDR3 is TGTGCCAGCAGCTTAGCTTTCGGAGAACCCCTCCACTTT. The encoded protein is CASSLAFGEPLHF.

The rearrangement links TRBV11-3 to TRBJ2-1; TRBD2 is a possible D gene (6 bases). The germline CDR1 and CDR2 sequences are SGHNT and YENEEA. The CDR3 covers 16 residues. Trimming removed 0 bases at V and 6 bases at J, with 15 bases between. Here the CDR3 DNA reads TGTGCCAGCAGCTTAGATCGGGAGTTACCCGCCAATGAGCAGTTCTTC. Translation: CASSLDRELPANEQFF.

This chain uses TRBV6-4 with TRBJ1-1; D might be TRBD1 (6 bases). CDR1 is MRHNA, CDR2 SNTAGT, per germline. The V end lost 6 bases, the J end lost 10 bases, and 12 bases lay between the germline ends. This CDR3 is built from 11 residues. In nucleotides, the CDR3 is TGTGCCAGCAGGCACAGGGACCTAGCTTTCTTT. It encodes CASRHRDLAFF.

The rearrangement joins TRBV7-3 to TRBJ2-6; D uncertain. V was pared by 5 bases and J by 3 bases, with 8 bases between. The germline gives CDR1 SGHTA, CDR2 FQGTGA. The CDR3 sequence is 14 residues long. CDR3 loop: CASSRDVGANVLTF. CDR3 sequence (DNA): TGTGCCAGCAGCCGCGACGTTGGGGCCAACGTCCTGACTTTC.

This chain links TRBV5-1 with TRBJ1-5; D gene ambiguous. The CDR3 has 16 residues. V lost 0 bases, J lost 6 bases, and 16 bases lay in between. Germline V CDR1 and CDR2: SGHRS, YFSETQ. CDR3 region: CASSLDRWEAGQPQHF. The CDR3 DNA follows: TGCGCCAGCAGCTTGGACCGATGGGAAGCAGGTCAGCCCCAGCATTTT. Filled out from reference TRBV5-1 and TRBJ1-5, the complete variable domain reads KAGVTQTPRYLIKTRGQQVTLSCSPISGHRSVSWYQQTPGQGLQFLFEYFSETQRNKGNFPGRFSGRQFSNSRSEMNVSTLELGDSALYLCASSLDRWEAGQPQHFGDGTRLSIL.

The CDR3 region is CSAEQLGLMGTQYF. The DNA for the CDR3 is TGCAGTGCTGAACAACTAGGGCTAATGGGGACCCAGTACTTC. The chain recombines TRBV20-1 with TRBJ2-7, with D possibly matching TRBD2 (5 bases). The J call may be mistaken, given a closer DNA end match to TRBJ2-5. The CDR3 contains 14 residues. CDR1 is DFQATT and CDR2 is SNEGSKA in the germline V gene (reference sequence).

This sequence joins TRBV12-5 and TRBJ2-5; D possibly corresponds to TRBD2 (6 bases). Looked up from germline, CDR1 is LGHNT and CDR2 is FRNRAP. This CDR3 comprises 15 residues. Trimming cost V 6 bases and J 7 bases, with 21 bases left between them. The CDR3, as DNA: TGTGCTAGTGGGCTGCTCTCGGAGGGCGTGAGGACCCAGTACTTC. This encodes CASGLLSEGVRTQYF.

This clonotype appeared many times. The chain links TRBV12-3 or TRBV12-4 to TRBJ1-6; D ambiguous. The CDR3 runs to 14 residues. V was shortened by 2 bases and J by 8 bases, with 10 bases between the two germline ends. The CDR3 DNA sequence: TGTGCCAGCAGTTTAAAGGGCTTTCATTCACCCCTCCACTTT. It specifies CASSLKGFHSPLHF.

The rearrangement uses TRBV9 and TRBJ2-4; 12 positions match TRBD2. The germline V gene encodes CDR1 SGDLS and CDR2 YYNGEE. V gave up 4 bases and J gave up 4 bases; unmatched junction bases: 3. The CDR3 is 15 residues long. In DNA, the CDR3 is TGTGCCAGCAGCCCCGGACTAGCGGGAAAAAACATTCAGTACTTC. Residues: CASSPGLAGKNIQYF. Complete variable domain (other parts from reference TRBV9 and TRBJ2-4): DSGVTQTPKHLITATGQRVTLRCSPRSGDLSVYWYQQSLDQGLQFLIQYYNGEERAKGNILERFSAQQFPDLHSELNLSSLELGDSALYFCASSPGLAGKNIQYFGAGTRLSVL.

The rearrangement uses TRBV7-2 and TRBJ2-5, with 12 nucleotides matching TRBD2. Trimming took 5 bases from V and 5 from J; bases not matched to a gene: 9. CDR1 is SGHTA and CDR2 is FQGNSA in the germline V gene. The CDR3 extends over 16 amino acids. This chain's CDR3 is CASSPQTSGSGETQYF. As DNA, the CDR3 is TGTGCCAGCAGCCCCCAGACTAGCGGGAGTGGGGAGACCCAGTACTTC.

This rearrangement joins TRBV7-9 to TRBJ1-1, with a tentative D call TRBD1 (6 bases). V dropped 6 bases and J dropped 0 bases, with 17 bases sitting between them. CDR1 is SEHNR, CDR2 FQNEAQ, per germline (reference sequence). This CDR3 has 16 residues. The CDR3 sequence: CASSSSKGGMNTEAFF. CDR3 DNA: TGTGCCAGCAGTTCCAGTAAGGGGGGTATGAACACTGAAGCTTTCTTT. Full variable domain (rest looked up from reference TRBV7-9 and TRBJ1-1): DTGVSQNPRHKITKRGQNVTFRCDPISEHNRLYWYRQTLGQGPEFLTYFQNEAQLEKSRLLSDRFSAERPKGSFSTLEIQRTEQGDSAMYLCASSSSKGGMNTEAFFGQGTRLTVV.

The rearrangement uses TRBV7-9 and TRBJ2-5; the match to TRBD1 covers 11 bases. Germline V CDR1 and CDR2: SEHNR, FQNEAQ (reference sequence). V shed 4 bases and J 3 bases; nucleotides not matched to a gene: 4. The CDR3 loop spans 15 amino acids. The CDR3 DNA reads TGTGCCAGCAGCTCAGGACAGGGGGCAGAAGAGACCCAGTACTTC. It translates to CASSSGQGAEETQYF.

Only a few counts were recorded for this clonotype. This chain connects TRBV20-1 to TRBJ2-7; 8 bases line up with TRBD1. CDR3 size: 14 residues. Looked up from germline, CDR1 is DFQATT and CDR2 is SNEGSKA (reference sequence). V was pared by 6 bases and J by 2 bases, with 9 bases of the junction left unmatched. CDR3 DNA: TGCAGTGCAATTAGACAGGGGATGGCCTACGAGCAGTACTTC. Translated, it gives CSAIRQGMAYEQYF.

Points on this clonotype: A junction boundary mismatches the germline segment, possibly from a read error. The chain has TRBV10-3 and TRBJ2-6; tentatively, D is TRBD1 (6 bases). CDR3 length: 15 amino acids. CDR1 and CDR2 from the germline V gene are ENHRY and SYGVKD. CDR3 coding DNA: TGTGCCATCGGGTCAGGGGCCTCTGGGGCCAACGTCCCGACTTTC. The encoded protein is CAIGSGASGANVPTF.

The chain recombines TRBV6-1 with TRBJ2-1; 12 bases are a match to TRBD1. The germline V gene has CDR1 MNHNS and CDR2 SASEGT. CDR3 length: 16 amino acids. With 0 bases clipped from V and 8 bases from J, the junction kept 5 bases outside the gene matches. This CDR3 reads CASSEAWDRGRDEQFF. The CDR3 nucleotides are TGTGCCAGCAGTGAAGCGTGGGACAGGGGGCGCGATGAGCAGTTCTTC.

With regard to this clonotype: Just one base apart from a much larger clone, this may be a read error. The CDR3 DNA follows: TGTGTCATCAGCGCGGAGGGGAATCAGCCCCAGCATTTT. This sequence encodes CVISAEGNQPQHF. This chain uses TRBV10-3 with TRBJ1-5, with TRBD1 as a possible D gene (5 bases). This CDR3 has 13 residues. Germline assignment: CDR1 ENHRY and CDR2 SYGVKD.

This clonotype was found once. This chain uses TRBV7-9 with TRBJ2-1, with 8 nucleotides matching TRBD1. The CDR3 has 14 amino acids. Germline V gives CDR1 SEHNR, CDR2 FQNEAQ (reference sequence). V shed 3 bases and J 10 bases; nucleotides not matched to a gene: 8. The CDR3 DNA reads TGTGCCAGCAGCTTTCTCGCAGGGGGCCGAGAGCAGTTCTTC. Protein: CASSFLAGGREQFF.